Reported below is one TCR beta chain. Described time point: after dendritic cell vaccination, including at tumor progression/relapse. Germline values: CDR1 LNHDA, CDR2 SQIVND (reference sequence). Trimming stripped 7 bases from V and 6 bases from J, with 12 bases between. This CDR3 is 12 amino acids long. The sample is drawn from a study of glioma-infiltrating T cells after dendritic cell vaccination. Clones were sequenced by immunoSEQ multiplex PCR, and TCRdb holds only the in-frame ones, with some missing. The data show around 60,000 clones, roughly nine tenths seen once. The sequence derives from a human donor with glioblastoma. The sample here was blood, taken after dendritic cell vaccination. This chain connects TRBV19 to TRBJ1-2; D remains unclear. CDR3 residues: CASNRVGDGYTF. The CDR3 DNA follows: TGTGCCAGTAACCGTGTGGGAGATGGCTACACCTTC.